What follows describes a single T cell receptor beta chain. No antigen is known for it. The entry originates in a study of T-cell memory formation after mild COVID-19. General observations from the study: Contracting clones from day 15 to 85 had balanced CD4/CD8; later expanders favoured CD4+. Contracting CD4+ clones sat mainly in CM and EM; CD8+ in EMRA.

Germline V lookup: CDR1 KGHSH, CDR2 LQKENI. There are 15 residues in the CDR3. The ends were cut back, 0 bases at V and 1 base at J, with 9 bases in the middle. TCRdb recomputed calls from the 5' RACE reads with MiXCR, one row per CDR3 protein. Of roughly 500,000 distinct CDR3 sequences detected, 20% appear once; the ten largest clones hold about 12%. The chain carries TRBV18 and TRBJ1-1; no clear D. Sequencing used PBMCs or a T cell subset sorted from them (not recorded which). This receptor was identified in an adult woman who had mild COVID-19 (a few samples of this study predate the infection). Cell type and time point are not known. The CDR3 sequence: CASSPPADRNTEAFF. In nucleotides, the CDR3 is TGTGCCAGCTCACCACCGGCAGATAGGAACACTGAAGCTTTCTTT.